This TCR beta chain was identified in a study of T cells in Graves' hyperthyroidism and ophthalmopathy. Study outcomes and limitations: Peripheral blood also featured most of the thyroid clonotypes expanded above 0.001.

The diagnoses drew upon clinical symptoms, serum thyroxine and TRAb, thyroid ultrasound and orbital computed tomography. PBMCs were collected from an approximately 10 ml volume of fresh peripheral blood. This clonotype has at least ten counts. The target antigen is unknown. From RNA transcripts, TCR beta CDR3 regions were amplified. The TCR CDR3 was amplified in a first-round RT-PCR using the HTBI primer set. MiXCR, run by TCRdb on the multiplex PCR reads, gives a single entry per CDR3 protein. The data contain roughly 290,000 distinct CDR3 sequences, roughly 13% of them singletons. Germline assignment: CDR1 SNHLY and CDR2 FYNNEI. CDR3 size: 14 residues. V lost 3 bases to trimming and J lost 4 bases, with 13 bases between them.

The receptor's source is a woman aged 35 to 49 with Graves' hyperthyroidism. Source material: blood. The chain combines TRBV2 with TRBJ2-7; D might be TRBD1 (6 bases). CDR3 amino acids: CASSEGARSYEQYF. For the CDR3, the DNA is TGTGCCAGCAGTGAGGGGGCGCGTTCGTACGAGCAGTACTTC.